The rows below give T cell receptor beta chains drawn from one sample of a study of T cell responses to AZD1222 COVID-19 vaccine. Libraries were prepared by immunoSEQ multiplex PCR; TCRdb keeps only in-frame clonotypes and omits some of them. The data hold some 150,000 clones, with more than 80% observed a single time. Here the sequenced sample was peripheral blood, taken 28 days after the second AZD1222 dose. All receptors derive from an adult who received the AZD1222 COVID-19 vaccine. Each CDR3 is given without its conserved first and last residue. The order of the fields is CDR3 protein, D gene, V gene. A D gene is named only where the DNA matches it firmly.

CDR3: SVQDSSYGYT; D: NA; V: TRBV29-1
CDR3: ASSYGRGDGTEAF; D: NA; V: TRBV11-2
CDR3: ASSLTDEVEKLF; D: NA; V: TRBV7-9
CDR3: ATSEGLVNTGELF; D: NA; V: TRBV15
CDR3: ASSYGASVTGELF; D: NA; V: TRBV6-5
CDR3: AISESGDKIAKNIQY; D: NA; V: TRBV10-3
CDR3: ASSIVAGQLSGANVLT; D: NA; V: TRBV19
CDR3: ASSTEGSYEQY; D: NA; V: TRBV6-5
CDR3: AGLDGGASNSPLH; D: NA; V: TRBV6-5
CDR3: ASSPGGAGLYTEAF; D: NA; V: TRBV11-3
CDR3: ASTDATGGTEAF; D: NA; V: TRBV5-1
CDR3: SVARPGQSSYEQY; D: TRBD1; V: TRBV29-1
CDR3: ASSPLSRDGTEAF; D: NA; V: TRBV18
CDR3: ASSLAGNTEAF; D: NA; V: TRBV12-3/TRBV12-4
CDR3: ASSEPGQGSRNSPLH; D: TRBD1; V: TRBV2
CDR3: ASRPPQLETQY; D: NA; V: TRBV7-9
CDR3: AWKTPGQVSEAF; D: TRBD1; V: TRBV30
CDR3: ASSPLTSTDTQY; D: NA; V: TRBV5-4
CDR3: ASSQTRYEQY; D: NA; V: TRBV3-1/TRBV3-2
CDR3: ASSVEPTNYGYT; D: NA; V: TRBV9
CDR3: ASSLDSYNEQF; D: NA; V: TRBV12-3/TRBV12-4
CDR3: ASSQVLAGANEQF; D: TRBD2; V: TRBV3-1/TRBV3-2
CDR3: ASSRSGTLNTEAF; D: NA; V: TRBV7-2
CDR3: ASSSGENYGYT; D: NA; V: TRBV6-1
CDR3: ASSPAGDSHQPQH; D: NA; V: TRBV5-1
CDR3: ASRDGSYEQY; D: NA; V: TRBV2
CDR3: ATSTSGGSYEQY; D: TRBD2; V: TRBV5-4
CDR3: ASSGRRVVGANEQF; D: NA; V: TRBV7-9